This T cell receptor (beta chain) derives from a study of Graves' ophthalmopathy and Graves' hyperthyroidism (dated 2018 in TCRdb). At the level of the whole study: Peripheral blood was collected at initial diagnosis, before any treatment. After sampling, hyperthyroidism patients received methimazole starting at 30 mg daily, and ophthalmopathy patients received high-dose intravenous methylprednisolone. For independent validation, a separate cohort was made up of 18 to 20 hyperthyroidism patients plus 17 patients who later progressed from hyperthyroidism to ophthalmopathy. To explore V-J signatures distinguishing ophthalmopathy from hyperthyroidism, a discovery set of 100 patients (about 41 ophthalmopathy, roughly 60 stable hyperthyroidism) was enrolled. The study used signatures of the TCR beta repertoire to tell Graves' ophthalmopathy apart from Graves' hyperthyroidism and to predict which patients would progress to ophthalmopathy. In total, approximately 130 blood samples were TCR-sequenced: around 42 ophthalmopathy, some 80 hyperthyroidism and about 17 hyperthyroidism-to-ophthalmopathy patients. For training and testing, the roughly 97 patients in the discovery cohort were randomly divided in a 7:3 ratio. In a handful of hyperthyroidism patients, the T-cell repertoires found in thyroid tissue were compared with those found in blood.

The paper's findings and limits, for the study overall: Most expanded thyroid clonotypes with a frequency above 0.001 also appeared in blood, which suggests that blood repertoires may reflect the immune response in the thyroid. The 13-signature model separated ophthalmopathy from stable hyperthyroidism with over 85% sensitivity and 81.08% specificity in cross-validation, and 80%/75% in the test set. Sample size was not statistically predetermined, and group allocation was not concealed from the investigators. In validation, the model predicted ophthalmopathy progression with over 60% sensitivity and around 72% specificity; some twelve predicted patients were CT-confirmed with GO in a median of approximately 6.5 months.

TCR beta CDR3 regions were amplified from RNA transcripts for repertoire sequencing. A first-round RT-PCR used HTBI primers with the Qiagen OneStep RT-PCR kit, followed by a second-round multiplex PCR, size selection and purification. Libraries were sequenced paired-end with 100 bp reads on an Illumina HiSeq2000. The authors' analysis ran thus. SOAPnuke was used to process the reads, removing any read that contained adapters or uncalled bases, had a mean Phred below 15, or lacked an exact match to the constant primer or identifier. COPE v1.2.5 was used to merge high-quality paired reads. Each unique nucleotide sequence was defined as a clonotype, and clonotypes were aligned to IMGT TRB V, D and J references with MiTCR v1.1. The analysis was limited to V-J combinations with a frequency above 0.0001, which together covered roughly 99% of the repertoires. For each V-J combination, a TCR clonal expansion and chaos score was defined as F50 clonal expansion divided by the chaos observed in the TCRdist matrix. Welch's t-statistics and random forest were used to reduce features to about a dozen V-J combinations, which were fed into a naive Bayes classifier. The Morisita-Horn index was used to measure how similar the thyroid and blood repertoires were. The public reads were quality trimmed at Q25 with fastp and then assembled into clones with MiXCR by TCRdb, keeping productive beta chains. Each entry is one CDR3 protein sequence, shown with its most common DNA and genes. For this entry, the V and J calls and clone size follow TCRdb and not the study's own pipeline. In all, the sample holds roughly 420,000 distinct CDR3 sequences, and more than 20% of those were seen once. The biggest ten clones account for roughly 3% of the sample.

This clonotype was seen at least ten times. Its antigen is currently not known. Base qualities are not at hand, and no much larger clone is one base apart. Stable hyperthyroidism was defined as no progression to ophthalmopathy within 18 months of follow-up. The hyperthyroidism patients were 18 to 65 years old and newly diagnosed, with a disease duration of less than 2 months. Patients were excluded if they had other autoimmune diseases, uncontrolled infections, pregnancy or lactation. Clinical symptoms, serum thyroxine, TRAb, thyroid ultrasound and orbital computed tomography were used for diagnosis. Using Ficoll-Paque density gradient centrifugation, PBMCs were isolated from less than 13 ml of fresh peripheral blood. Trizol reagent was used to extract the total RNA, and its quality was then checked on an Agilent 2100 Bioanalyzer. Sequenced input: peripheral blood. The TCR originated in a woman aged 18-30 years with stable Graves' hyperthyroidism. Donor details come from another sample of the same person, matched by shared clones.

This receptor has the CDR3 CASSLEVHGYTF. Here is the DNA: TGTGCCAGCAGCTTAGAGGTCCATGGCTACACCTTC. The chain was built from TRBV7-9 and TRBJ1-2, with no confident D gene call. The CDR3 sequence holds 12 residues, the cysteine and phenylalanine included. Only CDR3 DNA remains: 36 bases, in frame from the first base. Trimming takes 1 base from V and 6 bases from J, and the germline ends sit 6 bases apart. Reading the germline V gene (reference sequence) gives CDR1 SEHNR and CDR2 FQNEAQ. Supplemented by the reference TRBV7-9 and TRBJ1-2 proteins around the CDR3, the complete variable domain is DTGVSQNPRHKITKRGQNVTFRCDPISEHNRLYWYRQTLGQGPEFLTYFQNEAQLEKSRLLSDRFSAERPKGSFSTLEIQRTEQGDSAMYLCASSLEVHGYTFGSGTRLTVV.